What follows describes a single T cell receptor (beta chain). Its antigen remains undetermined. No base qualities exist here, and no much larger clone lies one base off it. The CDR3 numbers 13 residues from cysteine through phenylalanine. The read is trimmed to its CDR3 DNA, 39 bases read in frame from base 1. CDR1 and CDR2, per the germline V gene, are SQVTM and ANQGSEA. Here V drops 6 bases and J drops 5 bases, and the junction holds 4 bases not matched to any gene. This entry belongs to a study of blood T cell repertoires in COVID-19 (dated by TCRdb to about 2020). About the full investigation: Collaborator samples came from the United States, Italy and Spain and covered acute and convalescent phases of COVID-19. A de-identified subject ID, COVID-19 status, age in years and sex were almost always included in the sample metadata. The repertoires were made available in a free public database intended to serve as a resource for research on the immune response to SARS-CoV-2. Where available, HLA class I and class II types were obtained from metadata supplied by the sample provider rather than from assay-based typing. The dataset comprised deeply sampled blood TCRbeta repertoires from subjects exposed to, actively infected with, or recovered from COVID-19. Samples came from the ongoing ImmuneRACE study (first 160 participants) plus 1,254 subjects from 6 global collaborators. The material from the prospective study consisted of cDNA or gDNA derived from T cells, B-cell-depleted T cells, or PBMCs.

The immunoSEQ Assay, a bias-controlled multiplex PCR, was used to amplify TCRbeta CDR3 regions from genomic DNA. In the source study's methods: Nucleated cell counts per sample were estimated from amplification of reference gene primers within the assay. To quantify the absolute abundance of each unique TCRbeta CDR3 rearrangement, sequence reads were collapsed and filtered. For each sample, productive Simpson clonality was calculated as the square root of Simpson's diversity index across productive rearrangements. What TCRdb holds here is the immuneACCESS table cut down to in-frame rearrangements. Part of the clones is not present; checked against another copy, under half of the missing clones reflect an unresolved V gene, and the others are unexplained. V and J calls and clone size follow that table, whereas D and trimming were derived from the DNA. The sample includes 230,000 or so clones, with roughly 87% observed a single time. The ten top clones hold roughly 4.5% of the sample.

The full study reports these points: Clinical and demographic metadata were provided uncurated, with the amount varying by source and participant.

Samples from volunteer blood donors who had recovered from COVID-19 were contributed by a second Seattle source. Collaborating institutions collected whole blood in K2EDTA tubes following their own protocols. Collaborator samples were shipped for TCRbeta analysis as frozen whole blood, isolated PBMCs, or DNA extracted from either sample type. Sequencing was carried out using peripheral blood. In this chain, TRBV29-1 is recombined with TRBJ2-5; 12 nucleotides in the junction match TRBD2. The sequence was collected from a woman aged 40 to 50 who had recovered from COVID-19. The DNA reads TGCAGCGTCGCCGGGACTAGCGGGGAGACCCAGTACTTC. Its protein is CSVAGTSGETQYF.